The clone carrying this TCR beta chain turned up a few times. The junction departs from germline at one end; a sequencing error may be responsible. The data derive from a study of OX40 agonist ivuxolimab in advanced cancers. About the research overall: The patients got ivuxolimab, which is an agonistic anti-OX40 (CD134) antibody. Patients were treated with intravenous ivuxolimab, dosed at 0.01 to 10 mg/kg and infused every 2 weeks.

Clones were sequenced by immunoSEQ multiplex PCR, and TCRdb holds only the in-frame ones, with some missing. The sample records roughly 23,000 clones, around 80% being singletons. Germline lookup yields CDR1 PRHDT and CDR2 FYEKMQ (reference sequence). The CDR3 length is 16 residues. This TCR was sampled from an adult with an advanced solid tumor such as melanoma, head and neck, liver or kidney cancer. The sequencing used CD4+ or CD8+ T cells sorted from blood, collected in a trial of the OX40 agonist ivuxolimab. The chain uses TRBV13 and TRBJ2-1, with 9 bases matching TRBD1. The CDR3, as DNA: TGTGCCAGCAGCCTAGGTGGGACAGGGCTATACAATGAGCAGTTCTTC. It translates to CASSLGGTGLYNEQFF.